Described below is a single T cell receptor (beta chain) sequence and its context. Its recognized antigen is unknown. Nothing much larger sits one base from this clone, and base qualities are not available. This sample stems from a study of early T cells in non-severe SARS-CoV-2 infection listed by TCRdb under 2021. Study-wide context: Because TCR sequencing relied on bulk RNA taken from unsorted whole blood, pairing of alpha and beta chains was not possible. Overall results and qualifications from the work: VDJdb matching was skewed toward anti-spike CD8 responses, so virus-specific expansions were likely underestimated and private and CD4 specificities were missed.

The CDR3 runs 15 amino acids, cysteine and phenylalanine included. Only CDR3 DNA is held: 45 bases, read in frame from base 1. Trimming takes 7 bases from V and 4 bases from J, and the germline ends sit 19 bases apart. Based on the germline V gene, the CDR1 and CDR2 sequences are MNHEY and SVGEGT. The receptor library was made with 5' RACE. The reads were generated on a NextSeq 500. The TCR library protocol attached unique molecular identifiers to individual cDNA molecules to correct for sequencing error and PCR bias. Both TCR alpha and beta chains were sequenced, and tight co-correlation was observed between alpha and beta sequence abundances in each sample. On the authors' methods: Decombinator V4 was used to annotate TCR sequences for V gene, J gene and CDR3. Expanded TCRs were defined as changing significantly between any two time points under a Poisson model with p below 0.0001. Abundances of TCRs were expressed as counts per million after normalisation to the total number of TCRs sequenced in each sample. MAIT TCRs were defined by TRAV1-2 paired with TRAJ12, TRAJ20 or TRAJ33, and iNKT TCRs by TRAV10 paired with TRAJ18. A search of VDJdb, accessed on 1 November 2021, was run for TCRs annotated to CMV, EBV and SARS-CoV-2, with TCRs annotated for multiple antigens excluded. The raw public data were reprocessed by TCRdb itself: fastp quality trimming at Q25, MiXCR clonotype calling, in-frame beta chains only. Duplicate CDR3 protein sequences are folded into a single record with the most common DNA and genes. The V and J calls shown here were made by TCRdb, not taken from the authors' results. The table for this sample lists tens of thousands of distinct CDR3 sequences; just over 20% of them were counted only once. The ten largest clones take up 15% to 20% of the sample.

This was a case-control study nested in a cohort of healthcare workers in London, UK, who had nasopharyngeal swab PCR tests and blood samples taken every week. Between 23 and 31 March 2020, the week of the UK lockdown, healthcare workers were enrolled and then followed up weekly for as long as 16 weeks. This receptor chain uses TRBV6-2 or TRBV6-3 and TRBJ1-2; TRBD1 is possibly the D segment (5 matching bases). The sample in question was whole blood, obtained at baseline. The sequence came from an adult who was a healthcare worker with PCR-confirmed SARS-CoV-2 infection or an uninfected control (not recorded which). The DNA reads TGTGCCAGCACCCTGAGAGGGGCTTCCAGCTATGGCTACACCTTC. Its amino acids are CASTLRGASSYGYTF.